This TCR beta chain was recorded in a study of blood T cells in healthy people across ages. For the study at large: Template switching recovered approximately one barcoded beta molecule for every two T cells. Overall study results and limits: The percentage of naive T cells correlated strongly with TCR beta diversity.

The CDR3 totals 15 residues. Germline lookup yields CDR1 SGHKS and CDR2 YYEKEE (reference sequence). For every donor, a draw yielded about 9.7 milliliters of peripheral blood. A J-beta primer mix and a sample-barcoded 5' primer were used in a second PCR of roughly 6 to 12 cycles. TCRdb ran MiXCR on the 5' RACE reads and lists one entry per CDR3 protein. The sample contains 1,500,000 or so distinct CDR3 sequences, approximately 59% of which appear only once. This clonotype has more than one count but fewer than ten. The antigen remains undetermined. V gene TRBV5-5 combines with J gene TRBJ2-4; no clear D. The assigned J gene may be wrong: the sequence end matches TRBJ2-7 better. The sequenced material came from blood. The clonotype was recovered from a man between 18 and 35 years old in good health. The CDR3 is CASRSIKGRQDEQYF. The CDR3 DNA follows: TGTGCCAGCAGATCTATCAAGGGTAGGCAAGACGAGCAGTACTTC.